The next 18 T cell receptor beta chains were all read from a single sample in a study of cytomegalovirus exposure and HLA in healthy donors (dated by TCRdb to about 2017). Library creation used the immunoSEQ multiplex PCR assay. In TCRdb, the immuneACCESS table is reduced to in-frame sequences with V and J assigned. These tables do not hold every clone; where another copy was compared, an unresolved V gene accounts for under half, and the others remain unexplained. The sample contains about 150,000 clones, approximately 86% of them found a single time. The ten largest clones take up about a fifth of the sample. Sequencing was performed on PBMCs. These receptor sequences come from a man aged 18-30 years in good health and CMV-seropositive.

The CDR3 nucleotides read TGTGCCAGCAGCTTAACTCTAGCGGGAGCCCTAATCGTTGTAGTCGAGCAGTACTTC. It encodes CASSLTLAGALIVVVEQYF. The chain is built from TRBV7-3 and TRBJ2-7; 10 nucleotides match TRBD2. The junction had 17 bases not matched to a gene; V was cut back by 0 bases and J by 6 bases. The CDR3 has 19 residues. From germline, CDR1 is SGHTA and CDR2 FQGTGA. Variable domain in full (rest from reference TRBV7-3 and TRBJ2-7): GAGVSQTPSNKVTEKGKYVELRCDPISGHTALYWYRQSLGQGPEFLIYFQGTGAADDSGLPNDRFFAVRPEGSVSTLKIQRTERGDSAVYLCASSLTLAGALIVVVEQYFGPGTRLTVT.

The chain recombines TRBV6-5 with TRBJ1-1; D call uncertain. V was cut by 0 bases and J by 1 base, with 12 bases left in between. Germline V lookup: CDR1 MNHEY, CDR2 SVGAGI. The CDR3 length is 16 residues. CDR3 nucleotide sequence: TGTGCCAGCAGTTACTCGAGGGTGGGTGGGAACACTGAAGCTTTCTTT. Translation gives CASSYSRVGGNTEAFF.

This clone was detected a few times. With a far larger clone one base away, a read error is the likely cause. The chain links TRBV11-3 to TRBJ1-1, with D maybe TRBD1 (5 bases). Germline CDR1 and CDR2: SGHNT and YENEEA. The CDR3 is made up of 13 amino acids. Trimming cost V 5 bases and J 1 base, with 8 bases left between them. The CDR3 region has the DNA TGTGCCAGCAGCCCCGGGGGGAACACTGAAGCTTTCTTT. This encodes CASSPGGNTEAFF.

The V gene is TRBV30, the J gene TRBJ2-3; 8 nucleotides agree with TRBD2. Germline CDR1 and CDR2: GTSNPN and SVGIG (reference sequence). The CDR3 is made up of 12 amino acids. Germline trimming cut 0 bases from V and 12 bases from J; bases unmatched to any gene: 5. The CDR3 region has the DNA TGTGCCTGGAGTGTAGAGGGGACTAGACAGTATTTT. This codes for CAWSVEGTRQYF.

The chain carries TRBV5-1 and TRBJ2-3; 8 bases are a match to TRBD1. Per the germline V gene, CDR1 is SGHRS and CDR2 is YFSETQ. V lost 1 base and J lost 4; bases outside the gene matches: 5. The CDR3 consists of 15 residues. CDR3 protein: CASSLWDRRADTQYF. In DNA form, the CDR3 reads TGCGCCAGCAGCTTGTGGGACAGGCGCGCAGATACGCAGTATTTT.

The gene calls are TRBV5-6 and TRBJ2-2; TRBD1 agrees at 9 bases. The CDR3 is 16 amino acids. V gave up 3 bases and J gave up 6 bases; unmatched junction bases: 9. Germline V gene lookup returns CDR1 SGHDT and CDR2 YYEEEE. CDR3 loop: CASSWTGESFAGELFF. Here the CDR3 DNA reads TGTGCCAGCAGCTGGACAGGGGAGAGTTTCGCCGGGGAGCTGTTTTTT.

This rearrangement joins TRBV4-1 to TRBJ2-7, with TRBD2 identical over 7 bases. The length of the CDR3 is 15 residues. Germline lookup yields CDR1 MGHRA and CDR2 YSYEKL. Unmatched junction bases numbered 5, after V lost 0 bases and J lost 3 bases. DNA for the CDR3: TGCGCCAGCAGCCAAGATCGGGCGGGGGTCTACGAGCAGTACTTC. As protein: CASSQDRAGVYEQYF.

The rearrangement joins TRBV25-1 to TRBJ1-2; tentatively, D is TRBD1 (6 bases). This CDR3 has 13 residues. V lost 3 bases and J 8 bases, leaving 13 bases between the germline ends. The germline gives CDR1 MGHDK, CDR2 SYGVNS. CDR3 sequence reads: CASSETGSLGYTF. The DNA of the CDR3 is TGTGCCAGCAGTGAGACAGGTTCTCTCGGCTACACCTTC.

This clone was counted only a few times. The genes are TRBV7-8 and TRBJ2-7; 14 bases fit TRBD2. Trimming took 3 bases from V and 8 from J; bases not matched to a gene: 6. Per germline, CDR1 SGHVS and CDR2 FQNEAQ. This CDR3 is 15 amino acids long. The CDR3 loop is CASSFSGTSGGQQYF. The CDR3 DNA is TGTGCCAGCAGCTTCTCCGGGACTAGCGGGGGTCAGCAGTACTTC.

In nucleotides, the CDR3 is TGTGCCAGCAGCGTTGACAGGACTCGCTCTGGGGCCAACGTCCTGACTTTC. Its translation: CASSVDRTRSGANVLTF. The rearrangement joins TRBV9 to TRBJ2-6; possibly TRBD1 for D (6 bases). Trimming removed 2 bases at V and 0 bases at J, with 12 bases between. CDR3 length: 17 residues. Germline-derived CDR1 and CDR2 are SGDLS and YYNGEE.

CDR3 DNA: TGTGCCAGTAGTATAGATGTACATAGGACAGATAATGAAAAACTGTTTTTT. The encoded protein is CASSIDVHRTDNEKLFF. The V gene is TRBV19, the J gene TRBJ1-4, with a possible D match to TRBD1 (6 bases). Germline V lookup: CDR1 LNHDA, CDR2 SQIVND (reference sequence). V was shortened by 0 bases and J by 4 bases, with 15 bases between the two germline ends. There are 17 residues in the CDR3.

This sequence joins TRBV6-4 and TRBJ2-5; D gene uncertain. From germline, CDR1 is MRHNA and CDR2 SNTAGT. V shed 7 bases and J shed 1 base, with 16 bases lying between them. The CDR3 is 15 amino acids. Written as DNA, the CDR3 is TGTGCCAGCATCCATACTGAAGCGCCCCAAGAGACCCAGTACTTC. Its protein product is CASIHTEAPQETQYF.

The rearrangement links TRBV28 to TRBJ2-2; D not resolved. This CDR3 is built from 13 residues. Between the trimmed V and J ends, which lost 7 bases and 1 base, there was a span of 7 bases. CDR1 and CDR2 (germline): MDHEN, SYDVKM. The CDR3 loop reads CASKSGNTGELFF. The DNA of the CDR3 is TGTGCCAGCAAGTCGGGGAACACCGGGGAGCTGTTTTTT.

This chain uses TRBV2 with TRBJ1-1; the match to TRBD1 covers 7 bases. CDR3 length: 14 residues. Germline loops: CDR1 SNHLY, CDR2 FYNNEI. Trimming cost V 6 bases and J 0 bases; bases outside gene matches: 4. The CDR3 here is CASRYRGVNTEAFF. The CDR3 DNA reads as TGTGCCAGCAGGTACAGGGGAGTGAACACTGAAGCTTTCTTT.

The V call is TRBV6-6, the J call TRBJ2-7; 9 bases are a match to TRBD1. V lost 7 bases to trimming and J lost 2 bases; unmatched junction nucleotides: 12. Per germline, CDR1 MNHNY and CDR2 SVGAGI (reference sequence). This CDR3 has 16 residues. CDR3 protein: CASKNPGQGSTYEQYF. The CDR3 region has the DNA TGTGCCAGCAAGAATCCGGGACAGGGAAGTACCTACGAGCAGTACTTC.

Here the CDR3 reads CASSNEEDTQYF. The CDR3 DNA sequence: TGTGCCAGTAGTAACGAGGAGGATACGCAGTATTTT. V gene TRBV19 combines with J gene TRBJ2-3; D not certain. There are 12 residues in the CDR3. The germline V gene encodes CDR1 LNHDA and CDR2 SQIVND (reference sequence). Trimming removed 4 bases from V and 6 bases from J, with 8 bases in between.

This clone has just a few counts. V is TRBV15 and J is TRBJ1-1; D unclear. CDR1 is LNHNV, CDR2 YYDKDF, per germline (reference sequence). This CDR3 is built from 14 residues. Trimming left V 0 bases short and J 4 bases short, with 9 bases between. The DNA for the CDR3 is TGTGCCACCAGCAGAGATCTCCGGGTCACTGAAGCTTTCTTT. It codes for CATSRDLRVTEAFF.

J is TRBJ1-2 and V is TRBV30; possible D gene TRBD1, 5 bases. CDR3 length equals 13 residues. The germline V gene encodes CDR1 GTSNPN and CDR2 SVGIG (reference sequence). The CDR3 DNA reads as TGTGCTTCCGAACGGGGGACTTGGTATGGCTACACCTTC. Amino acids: CASERGTWYGYTF. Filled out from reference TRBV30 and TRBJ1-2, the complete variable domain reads SQTIHQWPATLVQPVGSPLSLECTVEGTSNPNLYWYRQAAGRGLQLLFYSVGIGQISSEVPQNLSASRPQDRQFILSSKKLLLSDSGFYLCASERGTWYGYTFGSGTRLTVV.